This T cell receptor beta chain is drawn from a study of beta chain features in type 1 diabetes. General study points: Moderately but significantly shorter TCRB CDR3s were found in Type 1 diabetes patients in all four CD4+ subsets.

Trimming took 1 base from V and 9 from J, leaving 14 bases between them. Germline CDR1 and CDR2: SGHNT and YYREEE (reference sequence). The CDR3 is 14 residues long. Note on this clone: The antigen is unknown.

Expressed TCRB transcripts were sequenced because the isolated RNA had all been reverse transcribed beforehand. TCRdb's table, derived via immunoSEQ multiplex PCR, lists solely in-frame clones and lacks some. The sample lists roughly 240,000 clones; approximately 25% were seen once. This sequence originates from a woman younger than 45 with type 1 diabetes. The chain links TRBV5-4 to TRBJ2-1, with D unclear. Sequenced sample: naive CD4+ T cells from blood. The CDR3 sequence: CASSLYNQRSEQFF. For the CDR3, the DNA is TGTGCCAGCAGCTTGTATAACCAGCGTAGTGAGCAGTTCTTC.